These T cell receptor beta chains were read from a single sample in a study of shared clonotypes between healthy human individuals. The table came from immunoSEQ multiplex PCR; TCRdb's copy has only in-frame clones and leaves some out. The sample holds about 2.4 million clones; about 92% are singletons and the top ten take over 0.12%. What was sequenced was naive CD4+ T cells sorted from blood. The receptors originated from a man younger than 35 in good health. Each CDR3 is given with its conserved first and last residue. The order of the fields is CDR3 DNA, CDR3 protein, clone size, CDR3 length, D gene, V gene, J gene. D genes are given only for firm matches. The size field is filled for only some rows; it gives once, few, many or a size class.

TGTGCCAGCAGTTTTCGAGGATACACTGAAGCTTTCTTT,CASSFRGYTEAFF,once,13,-,TRBV28,TRBJ1-1
TGTGCCAGCAGCCTACACGTGAACACTGAAGCTTTCTTT,CASSLHVNTEAFF,few,13,-,TRBV11-2,TRBJ1-1
TGTGCCTGGAGTGTAAGTTTGGTTGCTGGAAACACCATATATTTT,CAWSVSLVAGNTIYF,-,15,-,TRBV30,TRBJ1-3
TGCGCCAGCAACCCCGGGACCTATAGCAATCAGCCCCAGCATTTT,CASNPGTYSNQPQHF,-,15,-,TRBV4-1,TRBJ1-5
TGTGCCAGCAGCCTGACAGGGATCGAGCAGTACTTC,CASSLTGIEQYF,-,12,TRBD1,TRBV14,TRBJ2-7
TGTGCCAGCTCACCACCGATAGCTCACTCCTACGAGCAGTACTTC,CASSPPIAHSYEQYF,-,15,-,TRBV18,TRBJ2-7
TGTGCCAGCAGTTCAAGGGCGGGGACCGGGGAGCTGTTTTTT,CASSSRAGTGELFF,-,14,-,TRBV27,TRBJ2-2
TGTGCCAGCAGAAAAGGGGGCACAGATACGCAGTATTTT,CASRKGGTDTQYF,once,13,-,TRBV5-4,TRBJ2-3
TGCGCCAGCAGCGCGACGGTGGGGAACACTGAAGCTTTCTTT,CASSATVGNTEAFF,-,14,-,TRBV5-1,TRBJ1-1
TGTGCCAGCAGCCTAGTTCACAGGAGATTCGGAGACCCGTACGAGCAGTACTTC,CASSLVHRRFGDPYEQYF,-,18,-,TRBV11-2,TRBJ2-7
TGTGCCAGCACTGGGACAGGATCATATGAAAAACTGTTTTTT,CASTGTGSYEKLFF,-,14,TRBD1,TRBV11-2,TRBJ1-4
TGTGCCAGCAGCTTAGCGCTGGAGGGATCACCTGCCAGACCTCGAAAACTGTTTTTT,CASSLALEGSPARPRKLFF,-,19,-,TRBV7-2,TRBJ1-4
TGTGCCAGCAGCCGTACGGACAGGGTAGAGACCCAGTACTTC,CASSRTDRVETQYF,-,14,TRBD1,TRBV7-9,TRBJ2-5
TGTGCCAGCTGTTATTCCCTCACGAATTCACCCCTCCACTTT,CASCYSLTNSPLHF,-,14,-,TRBV2,TRBJ1-6
TGTGCCTGGAGTGAAAGTTTTCGGACTAGCGGTAGCACAGATACGCAGTATTTT,CAWSESFRTSGSTDTQYF,-,18,TRBD2,TRBV30,TRBJ2-3
TGCAGCGTTGGGGTGGGATACAATGAGCAGTTCTTC,CSVGVGYNEQFF,-,12,-,TRBV29-1,TRBJ2-1
TGTGCCAGCAGTGAAGGCCCAGCCCCTAACTACGAGCAGTACTTC,CASSEGPAPNYEQYF,-,15,-,TRBV6-1,TRBJ2-7